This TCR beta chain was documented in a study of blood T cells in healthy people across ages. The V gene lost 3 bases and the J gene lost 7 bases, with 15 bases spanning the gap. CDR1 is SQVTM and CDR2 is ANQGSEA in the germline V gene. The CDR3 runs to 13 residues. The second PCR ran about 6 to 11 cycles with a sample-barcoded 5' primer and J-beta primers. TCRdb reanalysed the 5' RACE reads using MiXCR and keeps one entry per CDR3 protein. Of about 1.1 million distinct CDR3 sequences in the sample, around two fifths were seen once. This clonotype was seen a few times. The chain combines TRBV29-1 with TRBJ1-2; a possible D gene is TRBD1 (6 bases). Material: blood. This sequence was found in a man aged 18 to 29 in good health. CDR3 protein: CSVETGDLSGYTF. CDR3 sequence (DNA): TGCAGCGTTGAGACAGGAGATCTTAGTGGCTACACCTTC. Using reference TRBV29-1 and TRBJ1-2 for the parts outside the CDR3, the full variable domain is SAVISQKPSRDICQRGTSLTIQCQVDSQVTMMFWYRQQPGQSLTLIATANQGSEATYESGFVIDKFPISRPNLTFSTLTVSNMSPEDSSIYLCSVETGDLSGYTFGSGTRLTVV.